A single sample gave rise to the 18 T cell receptor beta chains below, sequenced in a study of T cells in Graves' hyperthyroidism and ophthalmopathy. From RNA transcripts, TCR beta CDR3 regions were amplified. The study used the HTBI primer set for a first-round RT-PCR of the TCR CDR3. TCRdb reprocessed the multiplex PCR reads via MiXCR and lists one record per CDR3 protein. The sample lists 50,000 to 55,000 distinct CDR3 sequences, 48% occurring once. Sequenced input: blood. These receptors originate from a woman between 50 and 59 years old with Graves' ophthalmopathy.

In the case of this clonotype: One end of the junction varies from germline; a read error may be responsible. The genes are TRBV19 and TRBJ2-1, with TRBD2 identical over 13 bases. The CDR3 sequence is 15 residues long. Germline-derived CDR1 and CDR2 are LNHDA and SQIVND (reference sequence). In DNA, the CDR3 is TGTGCTAGTAGTACAGGACTAGCGGGAGACAATGAGCAGTTCTTC. This gives the protein CASSTGLAGDNEQFF.

This clonotype has more than one count but fewer than ten. The CDR3 DNA sequence: TGCAGTGCCACCCCGGACAGGGGCTCCTACGAGCAGTACTTC. Translated: CSATPDRGSYEQYF. The gene calls are TRBV20-1 and TRBJ2-7; 9 bases are a match to TRBD1. Germline loops: CDR1 DFQATT, CDR2 SNEGSKA (reference sequence). The CDR3 has 14 residues. V lost 6 bases, J lost 0 bases, and 6 bases stayed unmatched.

This clonotype occurred many times. This may be a read error: a much more frequent sequence differs by one nucleotide. The J gene is TRBJ1-6, the V gene TRBV19, with TRBD1 as a possible D gene (5 bases). The CDR3 spans 13 residues. Per the germline V gene, CDR1 is LNHDA and CDR2 is SQIVND (reference sequence). V gave up 6 bases and J gave up 9 bases, with 12 bases separating them. CDR3 in amino acids: CASRLQGSSPLHF. CDR3 coding DNA: TGTGCCAGTAGGCTCCAGGGTTCTTCACCCCTCCACTTT.

This clonotype was recorded many times. The chain uses TRBV6-6 and TRBJ2-5; 10 positions match TRBD2. V lost 6 bases to trimming and J lost 2 bases; unmatched junction nucleotides: 3. Germline CDR1 and CDR2: MNHNY and SVGAGI (reference sequence). This CDR3 has 14 residues. CDR3 DNA: TGTGCCAGCAGGCAACTAGCGGGGCAAGAGACCCAGTACTTC. Residues: CASRQLAGQETQYF.

This clonotype showed up just a few times. The chain joins TRBV7-2 to TRBJ2-3, with 7 nucleotides matching TRBD2. The germline V gene has CDR1 SGHTA and CDR2 FQGNSA. The V and J ends lost 1 base and 4 bases, in that order; junction bases with no gene match: 5. This CDR3 has 15 residues. This CDR3 reads CASSLVREDSDTQYF. CDR3 coding DNA: TGTGCCAGCAGCTTAGTCCGGGAGGATTCAGATACGCAGTATTTT.

About this clonotype: This could be a read error, since a much larger clone is one nucleotide away. The V call is TRBV12-5, the J call TRBJ2-1; TRBD1 matches 7 bases. With V trimmed by 7 bases and J by 3 bases, 9 bases remained unmatched. The CDR3 totals 15 residues. Germline V gene data show CDR1 as LGHNT and CDR2 as FRNRAP. CDR3 DNA: TGTGCTAGTGTTTCAGGGGCAGGGGGCTACAATGAGCAGTTCTTC. Its translation: CASVSGAGGYNEQFF.

A remark on this clonotype: Here the CDR3 omits its conserved ending phenylalanine or tryptophan, so a read error is the likely source. The chain joins TRBV20-1 to TRBJ2-7; D perhaps matches TRBD1 (6 bases). Germline V lookup: CDR1 DFQATT, CDR2 SNEGSKA (reference sequence). CDR3 size: 14 residues. The CDR3 is CSARRTGSSYQQYS. CDR3 DNA: TGCAGTGCTAGACGCACAGGGAGTTCCTACCAGCAGTACTCC.

V is TRBV19 and J is TRBJ2-5, with D unresolved. This CDR3 is built from 15 residues. Trimming pared 3 bases from V and 4 bases from J, leaving 15 bases between. Germline V CDR1 and CDR2: LNHDA, SQIVND (reference sequence). CDR3 loop: CASSILDGFRETQYF. The CDR3 DNA reads as TGTGCCAGTAGTATTCTCGACGGATTCAGAGAGACCCAGTACTTC.

The J gene is TRBJ2-3, the V gene TRBV29-1, with TRBD2 matching 8 bases. The CDR3 has 14 amino acids. V dropped 6 bases and J dropped 4; count of bases not matched to a gene: 9. Germline V CDR1 and CDR2: SQVTM, ANQGSEA. The CDR3 loop is CSVYDAGGADTQYF. The CDR3 bases are TGCAGCGTCTACGATGCGGGAGGTGCAGATACGCAGTATTTT.

This CDR3 reads CASSLNSPAVTEAFF. CDR3 DNA: TGTGCCAGCAGTTTGAATAGTCCGGCCGTCACTGAAGCTTTCTTT. The chain is built from TRBV27 and TRBJ1-1; unclear D gene. Germline CDR1 and CDR2: MNHEY and SMNVEV (reference sequence). This CDR3 spans 15 amino acids. Deletions cut 3 bases from V and 4 bases from J, with 15 bases between.

The V call is TRBV7-8, the J call TRBJ1-2; D is unclear. CDR3 size: 12 residues. Germline values: CDR1 SGHVS, CDR2 FQNEAQ. Trimming removed 1 base at V and 7 bases at J, with 7 bases between. CDR3 amino acids: CASSLDTVGYTF. CDR3 DNA sequence: TGTGCCAGCAGCTTAGATACAGTTGGCTACACCTTC.

As concerns this clonotype: A much larger clone differs by one base, so this may be a read error. In this CDR3 the conserved last residue, phenylalanine or tryptophan, is missing, so a read error is likely. CDR3 residues: CASSQLRAEKAFL. The CDR3 bases are TGCGCCAGCAGCCAGCTCCGGGCAGAGAAAGCTTTCTTG. The gene calls are TRBV4-1 and TRBJ1-1; no definite D call. Trimming shortened V by 3 bases and J by 9 bases, and 14 bases separated the two germline ends. The CDR3 loop spans 13 amino acids. Germline V gene lookup returns CDR1 MGHRA and CDR2 YSYEKL.

This clonotype was seen at least ten times. This CDR3 reads CASSVAGVAETQYF. Written as DNA, the CDR3 is TGCGCCAGCAGCGTAGCGGGAGTAGCGGAGACCCAGTACTTC. This chain joins TRBV4-1 and TRBJ2-5, with 9 bases aligning to TRBD2. J gave up 5 bases and V 5 bases, and 6 bases lay outside the gene matches. The CDR3 is made up of 14 amino acids. CDR1 is MGHRA, CDR2 YSYEKL, per germline.

Details on this clonotype: Since a much larger clone is just one base distant, this may be a read error. The CDR3 nucleotides read TGTGCCACCAGCAAGGACAGGAGCTCCTACAAGCAGTACTTC. As protein: CATSKDRSSYKQYF. V usage is TRBV15 and J usage is TRBJ2-7; 7 positions agree with TRBD1. There are 14 residues in the CDR3. Germline lookup yields CDR1 LNHNV and CDR2 YYDKDF (reference sequence). Full variable domain (outside the CDR3, taken from reference TRBV15 and TRBJ2-7): DAMVIQNPRYQVTQFGKPVTLSCSQTLNHNVMYWYQQKSSQAPKLLFHYYDKDFNNEADTPDNFQSRRPNTSFCFLDIRSPGLGDTAMYLCATSKDRSSYKQYFGPGTRLTVT.

This clonotype was observed many times. V gene TRBV24-1 combines with J gene TRBJ2-3; 14 bases are shared with TRBD2. CDR1 KGHDR and CDR2 SFDVKD come from the germline V gene. This CDR3 has 20 amino acids. The V gene end was trimmed by 2 bases and the J gene end by 4 bases; junction bases not matched to a gene: 13. The CDR3 region is CATSDYRTGTSGSLPDTQYF. CDR3 in DNA: TGTGCCACCAGTGATTACCGCACTGGGACTAGCGGGAGTCTGCCAGATACGCAGTATTTT.

The chain is built from TRBV9 and TRBJ2-3; unclear D gene. CDR1 is SGDLS and CDR2 is YYNGEE in the germline V gene. The length of the CDR3 is 13 residues. Deletions cut 3 bases from V and 11 bases from J, with 16 bases between. CDR3 protein: CASSAHTYNEQYF. The CDR3 region has the DNA TGTGCCAGCAGCGCCCACACCTACAATGAGCAGTATTTT.

This clonotype has a single count. As DNA, the CDR3 is TGCAGTGCCTTAATAGTTCAGGGGATGAGGGATCAGCCCCAGCATTTT. Encoded protein: CSALIVQGMRDQPQHF. The chain is built from TRBV20-1 and TRBJ1-5; possible D gene TRBD1, 6 bases. The CDR3 consists of 16 residues. V lost 6 bases and J 5 bases, leaving 23 bases between the germline ends. Germline V CDR1 and CDR2: DFQATT, SNEGSKA (reference sequence).

Comments on this clonotype: An end of the junction does not agree with germline; a read error may underlie this. The CDR3 here is CASGSQGGRGNNKQFF. The CDR3 DNA sequence: TGTGCCAGCGGCTCTCAGGGGGGGAGGGGTAACAATAAGCAGTTCTTC. V and J are TRBV7-2 and TRBJ2-1, with D perhaps assigned TRBD1 or TRBD2 (7 bases each). CDR1 is SGHTA, CDR2 FQGNSA, per germline. The CDR3 has 16 residues.